This T cell receptor (beta chain) stems from a study of blood T cells in healthy people across ages. As for the study in general: Using template switching, researchers captured about one barcoded beta molecule for each two T cells.

Primers used in a second PCR of roughly 7 to 11 cycles were a sample-barcoded 5' primer and a J-beta primer mix. All cDNA molecules were each tagged by a template-switch adaptor with 12 random nucleotides. Using its own MiXCR run on the 5' RACE reads, TCRdb lists one record per CDR3 protein. The sample holds fewer than 950,000 distinct CDR3 sequences, roughly 50% seen once. Total RNA amounts of at least 6 micrograms were extracted per sample. Losses at the gene ends were 3 bases for V and 2 bases for J; bases not matched to a gene: 7. This CDR3 has 16 residues. Germline V gene data show CDR1 as SNHLY and CDR2 as FYNNEI.

The origin of this receptor is an elderly man in good health. The genes are TRBV2 and TRBJ2-1, with 7 bases aligning to TRBD1. The specimen was blood. CDR3 sequence reads: CASSEKGGQTYNEQFF. CDR3 DNA sequence: TGTGCCAGCAGTGAGAAAGGGGGACAGACCTACAATGAGCAGTTCTTC. The variable domain in full, completed from reference TRBV2 and TRBJ2-1, reads EPEVTQTPSHQVTQMGQEVILRCVPISNHLYFYWYRQILGQKVEFLVSFYNNEISEKSEIFDDQFSVERPDGSNFTLKIRSTKLEDSAMYFCASSEKGGQTYNEQFFGPGTRLTVL.